A single T cell receptor beta chain is shown here with its context. Its target is unknown. The library protocol tagged individual cDNA molecules with unique molecular identifiers. TCRdb processed the 5' RACE reads anew with MiXCR; each CDR3 protein has one entry. The sample lists 71,000 or so distinct CDR3 sequences, around 15% occurring once. This record belongs to a study of early T cells in non-severe SARS-CoV-2 infection. Study in general: The sequenced material was bulk RNA from unsorted whole blood, and its chains were unpaired. Study observations and caveats: VDJdb-based matching was biased toward anti-spike CD8 responses and missed private and CD4 specificities.

V was shortened by 3 bases and J by 5 bases, with 14 bases between the two germline ends. Germline CDR1 reads SGHTA; CDR2 reads FQGNSA. The CDR3 contains 14 residues. This sequence originates from an adult who was a healthcare worker with PCR-confirmed SARS-CoV-2 infection or an uninfected control (not recorded which). The chain employs TRBV7-2 and TRBJ2-7; possible D gene TRBD2, 6 bases. The sequenced material came from whole blood. The CDR3 is CASSFAAGKDEQYF. The DNA of the CDR3 is TGTGCCAGCAGCTTCGCCGCGGGGAAGGACGAGCAGTACTTC.